This T cell receptor beta chain stems from a study of blood T cell repertoires in COVID-19 (TCRdb year 2020). Regarding the research as a whole: Collaborator samples came from the United States, Italy and Spain and covered acute and convalescent phases of COVID-19. The repertoires were released in a freely available public database meant as a resource for research on the immune response to SARS-CoV-2. Sample metadata almost always included a de-identified subject ID, COVID-19 status, age in years and sex. Where available, HLA class I and class II types were obtained from metadata supplied by the sample provider rather than from assay-based typing. Samples were obtained from the ongoing ImmuneRACE study (first 160 participants) and from over 1,000 subjects provided by 6 global collaborators. The material from the prospective study consisted of cDNA or gDNA derived from T cells, B-cell-depleted T cells, or PBMCs. The dataset comprised deeply sampled blood TCRbeta repertoires from subjects exposed to, actively infected with, or recovered from COVID-19.

In the germline V gene, CDR1 corresponds to SNHLY and CDR2 to FYNNEI. Measured from the cysteine to the phenylalanine, the CDR3 is 14 residues long. This entry keeps only the CDR3 DNA: 42 bases, framed from base 1. Clipping removes 7 bases from V and 7 bases from J, with 7 as the unmatched junction base count. With respect to this clone: Its antigen is unknown. Base qualities are not provided; no much larger clone lies one nucleotide away.

TCRbeta CDR3 regions were amplified from genomic DNA using the immunoSEQ Assay, a bias-controlled multiplex PCR. Per the original workflow: The number of nucleated cells in each sample was estimated by amplification of reference gene primers within the assay. To quantify the absolute abundance of each unique TCRbeta CDR3 rearrangement, sequence reads were collapsed and filtered. For each sample, productive Simpson clonality was calculated as the square root of Simpson's diversity index across productive rearrangements. Not all clones reach the TCRdb copy of this immuneACCESS table, which keeps in-frame sequences only. Checked studies attribute under half of the gap to unresolved V genes and leave the rest unexplained. For V, J and clone size, that table is used; D and trimming come from the DNA. For this sample the table gives tens of thousands of clones, of which over 85% were detected only once. Around a quarter of the sample lies in the top ten.

Whole blood was collected in K2EDTA tubes by collaborating institutions according to the institutions' own protocols. For TCRbeta analysis, collaborators shipped samples as frozen whole blood, isolated PBMCs, or DNA extracted from either of those sample types. General findings and caveats noted by the study authors: Clinical and demographic metadata were provided uncurated, with the amount varying by source and participant.

This sequence was found in a woman aged 80 or over with acute or convalescent COVID-19. The sequence is built from TRBV2 and TRBJ2-2; TRBD1 fits 9 bases in the junction. The sample comprised peripheral blood. The sequenced DNA is TGTGCCAGCACCCAACAGGGGGCAGTCGGGGAGCTGTTTTTT. Protein translation: CASTQQGAVGELFF.